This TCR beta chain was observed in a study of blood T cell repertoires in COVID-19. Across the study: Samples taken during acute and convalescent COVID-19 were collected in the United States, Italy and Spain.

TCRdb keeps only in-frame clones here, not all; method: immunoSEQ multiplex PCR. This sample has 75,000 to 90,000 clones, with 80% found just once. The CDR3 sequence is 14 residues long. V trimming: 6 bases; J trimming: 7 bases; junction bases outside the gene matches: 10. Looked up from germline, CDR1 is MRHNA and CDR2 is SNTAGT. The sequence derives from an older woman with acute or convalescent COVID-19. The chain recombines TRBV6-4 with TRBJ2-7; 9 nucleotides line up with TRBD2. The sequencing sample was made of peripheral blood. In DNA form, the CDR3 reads TGTGCCAGCAGAATCTGCGGGGGGGCCGAAGAGCAGTACTTC. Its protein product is CASRICGGAEEQYF.